These 30 T cell receptor beta chains were sequenced from one sample in a study of blood T cell repertoires in COVID-19. The table came from immunoSEQ multiplex PCR; TCRdb's copy has only in-frame clones and leaves some out. The table includes roughly 350,000 clones, around 87% detected once. The material sequenced was peripheral blood. The receptors stem from a woman between 45 and 60 years old with COVID-19, enrolled during active disease.

V gene TRBV6-6 combines with J gene TRBJ2-4; TRBD2 is a possible D gene (5 bases). V lost 6 bases, J lost 5 bases, and 11 bases lay in between. This CDR3 spans 13 amino acids. Germline CDR1 is MNHNY and CDR2 is SVGAGI (reference sequence). The CDR3 protein is CASRPGEQNIQYF. CDR3 DNA sequence: TGTGCCAGCAGGCCCGGGGAACAAAACATTCAGTACTTC.

V and J are TRBV14 and TRBJ2-5, with 8 positions matching TRBD2. The V gene's germline CDR1 is SGHDN and CDR2 FVKESK. The length of the CDR3 is 14 residues. The ends lost 3 bases at V and 3 bases at J; junction bases unmatched: 3. The CDR3 is CASSHLAGEETQYF. The CDR3 nucleotides read TGTGCCAGCAGCCATCTAGCGGGCGAAGAGACCCAGTACTTC.

V gene TRBV6-5 combines with J gene TRBJ2-5; weak D call: TRBD1 (6 bases). CDR3 length equals 13 residues. Germline V gene data show CDR1 as MNHEY and CDR2 as SVGAGI. As DNA, the CDR3 is TGTGCTGGCGGACAGAAAAGAGTGGGGGCCCAGTACTTC. It translates to CAGGQKRVGAQYF.

The rearrangement links TRBV7-9 to TRBJ2-3, with 7 bases matching TRBD2. With 1 base clipped from V and 6 bases from J, the junction kept 4 bases outside the gene matches. The CDR3 extends over 14 amino acids. Germline CDR1 and CDR2: SEHNR and FQNEAQ (reference sequence). CDR3 in amino acids: CASSLGGSWDTQYF. CDR3 nucleotides: TGTGCCAGCAGCTTAGGCGGGAGTTGGGATACGCAGTATTTT.

The chain is built from TRBV4-3 and TRBJ2-7; D ambiguous. CDR1 is LGHNA, CDR2 YSLEER, per germline. V dropped 0 bases and J dropped 0 bases, with 9 bases sitting between them. This CDR3 spans 15 amino acids. The CDR3 sequence is CASSQEQSLSYEQYF. The CDR3 nucleotides are TGCGCCAGCAGCCAAGAACAATCTCTCTCCTACGAGCAGTACTTC.

CDR3 in DNA: TGTGCCAGCAGCTTAGGGCTAGCGGGGAGCACAGATACGCAGTATTTT. As protein: CASSLGLAGSTDTQYF. J is TRBJ2-3 and V is TRBV7-9; 9 bases line up with TRBD2. V gave up 1 base and J gave up 0 bases; unmatched junction bases: 2. Looked up from germline, CDR1 is SEHNR and CDR2 is FQNEAQ (reference sequence). The CDR3 consists of 16 residues.

This rearrangement joins TRBV5-1 to TRBJ1-1; possibly TRBD1 for D (6 bases). The CDR3 runs to 13 residues. Trimming pared 5 bases from V and 4 bases from J, leaving 12 bases between. Germline V gives CDR1 SGHRS, CDR2 YFSETQ. CDR3 sequence reads: CASSSGAPTEAFF. CDR3 coding DNA: TGCGCCAGCAGTTCAGGGGCGCCCACTGAAGCTTTCTTT.

CDR3 nucleotide sequence: TGTGCCAGCAGCTACACCGGGACTAGCGGGAGAGAGCAGTACTTC. Translating gives CASSYTGTSGREQYF. The V gene is TRBV5-4, the J gene TRBJ2-7; 14 nucleotides agree with TRBD2. V lost 3 bases to trimming and J lost 7 bases; unmatched junction nucleotides: 6. This CDR3 is built from 15 residues. Germline V CDR1 and CDR2: SGHNT, YYREEE (reference sequence).

The chain links TRBV5-4 to TRBJ1-1, with D possibly TRBD1 on 5 matching bases. The CDR3 length is 15 residues. CDR1 and CDR2 (germline): SGHNT, YYREEE (reference sequence). V dropped 4 bases and J dropped 7 bases, with 20 bases sitting between them. As DNA, the CDR3 is TGTGCCAGCAGCCCAAAATCCCAACAGGTTAATGAAGCTTTCTTT. It specifies CASSPKSQQVNEAFF.

The rearrangement joins TRBV2 to TRBJ2-1; 8 nucleotides agree with TRBD2. CDR1 is SNHLY and CDR2 is FYNNEI in the germline V gene. The CDR3 totals 15 residues. The V and J ends lost 7 bases and 4 bases, in that order; junction bases with no gene match: 9. The CDR3 loop reads CASKDSGIGYNEQFF. CDR3 DNA sequence: TGTGCCAGCAAGGATAGCGGGATAGGTTACAATGAGCAGTTCTTC.

The CDR3 here is CASSSRDSGYVGQYF. The CDR3 coding sequence is TGTGCCAGCAGTAGCAGGGACAGTGGATACGTTGGGCAGTACTTC. V and J are TRBV27 and TRBJ2-7, with 7 bases aligning to TRBD1. This CDR3 spans 15 amino acids. From germline, CDR1 is MNHEY and CDR2 SMNVEV (reference sequence). The ends lost 5 bases at V and 9 bases at J; junction bases unmatched: 16.

CDR3 in DNA: TGTGCCAGCAGCTCCGGACTAGCGGGATGGGCAGATACGCAGTATTTT. Protein product: CASSSGLAGWADTQYF. V and J are TRBV7-8 and TRBJ2-3, with 12 bases that match TRBD2. J gave up 4 bases and V 4 bases, and 6 bases lay outside the gene matches. CDR1 is SGHVS and CDR2 is FQNEAQ in the germline V gene. The CDR3 covers 16 residues.

This sequence joins TRBV6-5 and TRBJ1-5; no firm D call. The CDR3 covers 12 residues. Trimming stripped 10 bases from V and 4 bases from J, with 11 bases between. The germline V gene has CDR1 MNHEY and CDR2 SVGAGI. DNA of the CDR3: TGTGCCACCGGACTGCTAAATCAGCCCCAGCATTTT. Its translation: CATGLLNQPQHF.

V and J are TRBV6-5 and TRBJ2-7; D gene unclear. This CDR3 region has 13 residues. Trimming removed 0 bases from V and 4 bases from J, with 7 bases in between. Germline V gene sequence: CDR1 MNHEY, CDR2 SVGAGI. The CDR3 is CASSYSRSYEQYF. Here the CDR3 DNA reads TGTGCCAGCAGTTACTCCCGGTCTTACGAGCAGTACTTC.

This chain joins TRBV5-1 and TRBJ2-1; 10 nucleotides match TRBD2. Germline lookup yields CDR1 SGHRS and CDR2 YFSETQ. CDR3 length: 15 residues. Unmatched junction bases numbered 4, after V lost 7 bases and J lost 0 bases. The CDR3 region has the DNA TGCGCCAGCCGAATAGCGGGAGGCTCCTACAATGAGCAGTTCTTC. It is translated as CASRIAGGSYNEQFF.

The chain has TRBV28 and TRBJ2-3; 9 nucleotides align to TRBD2. Germline CDR1 is MDHEN and CDR2 is SYDVKM. This CDR3 is built from 16 residues. With V trimmed by 2 bases and J by 6 bases, 9 bases remained unmatched. CDR3 region: CASSLGLAGWDDTQYF. The CDR3 DNA sequence: TGTGCCAGCAGTTTAGGGCTAGCGGGATGGGACGATACGCAGTATTTT. The full variable domain, its missing parts supplied by reference TRBV28 and TRBJ2-3, is DVKVTQSSRYLVKRTGEKVFLECVQDMDHENMFWYRQDPGLGLRLIYFSYDVKMKEKGDIPEGYSVSREKKERFSLILESASTNQTSMYLCASSLGLAGWDDTQYFGPGTRLTVL.

The CDR3 spells CASNRQGNGYTF. In DNA form, the CDR3 reads TGTGCCAGCAACCGACAGGGCAATGGCTACACCTTC. V is TRBV2 and J is TRBJ1-2; TRBD1 aligns across 7 bases. In germline, CDR1 is SNHLY, CDR2 FYNNEI. The ends lost 7 bases at V and 6 bases at J; junction bases unmatched: 5. This CDR3 contains 12 residues.

The genes are TRBV6-5 and TRBJ2-5; D remains ambiguous. The germline gives CDR1 MNHEY, CDR2 SVGAGI. The CDR3 sequence is 15 residues long. V dropped 0 bases and J dropped 3 bases, with 11 bases sitting between them. CDR3 nucleotide sequence: TGTGCCAGCAGTTACTCGATTTTCAGCGAAGAGACCCAGTACTTC. This codes for CASSYSIFSEETQYF.

The rearrangement links TRBV10-2 to TRBJ1-1, with 9 positions matching TRBD1. Germline values: CDR1 WSHSY, CDR2 SAAADI. The CDR3 has 15 amino acids. V shed 6 bases and J 1 base; nucleotides not matched to a gene: 6. The CDR3 region is CASRPWTGENTEAFF. The CDR3 DNA reads TGCGCCAGCAGGCCTTGGACAGGGGAGAACACTGAAGCTTTCTTT.

V is TRBV5-4 and J is TRBJ2-1; D might be TRBD2 (6 bases). The CDR3 loop spans 16 amino acids. Germline V gives CDR1 SGHNT, CDR2 YYREEE (reference sequence). The V end was cut by 4 bases, the J end by 7 bases, with 21 bases between. DNA of the CDR3: TGTGCCAGCAGCCCACCGGGACTTGAGAGAGGGAATGAGCAGTTCTTC. Translated, it gives CASSPPGLERGNEQFF.

J is TRBJ1-1 and V is TRBV5-4; 11 nucleotides agree with TRBD1. The CDR3 has 17 residues. CDR1 and CDR2 (germline): SGHNT, YYREEE (reference sequence). Trimming removed 2 bases from V and 5 bases from J; junction bases left unmatched: 11. CDR3 DNA: TGTGCCAGCAGCTTTTTCCGGGACAGGGGGTCGGAGACTGAAGCTTTCTTT. It translates to CASSFFRDRGSETEAFF.

J is TRBJ2-7 and V is TRBV27; no reliable D call. The CDR3 has 17 residues. Trimming took 2 bases from V and 0 from J, leaving 17 bases between them. Germline V gene sequence: CDR1 MNHEY, CDR2 SMNVEV (reference sequence). This CDR3 is CASSLRGPVLSSYEQYF. CDR3 in DNA: TGTGCCAGCAGTTTACGTGGTCCTGTCCTGAGCTCCTACGAGCAGTACTTC.

The chain has TRBV18 and TRBJ2-7; D call uncertain. CDR3 length: 11 residues. Trimming removed 4 bases from V and 6 bases from J, with 7 bases in between. Germline V gene data show CDR1 as KGHSH and CDR2 as LQKENI. The CDR3 spells CASSLQTEQYF. For the CDR3, the DNA is TGTGCCAGCTCACTACAGACCGAGCAGTACTTC. Using reference TRBV18 and TRBJ2-7 for the parts outside the CDR3, the full variable domain is NAGVMQNPRHLVRRRGQEARLRCSPMKGHSHVYWYRQLPEEGLKFMVYLQKENIIDESGMPKERFSAEFPKEGPSILRIQQVVRGDSAAYFCASSLQTEQYFGPGTRLTVT.

The V call is TRBV6-1, the J call TRBJ2-1; 10 bases align to TRBD2. V trimming: 2 bases; J trimming: 3 bases; junction bases outside the gene matches: 1. Germline values: CDR1 MNHNS, CDR2 SASEGT. This CDR3 has 15 residues. In DNA form, the CDR3 reads TGTGCCAGCAGTGAATTAGCGGGGGGCTACAATGAGCAGTTCTTC. Its translation is CASSELAGGYNEQFF.

V and J are TRBV4-2 and TRBJ2-1, with D perhaps matching TRBD2 (6 bases). Germline assignment: CDR1 LGHNA and CDR2 YNFKEQ. Trimming removed 4 bases from V and 8 bases from J, with 15 bases in between. The CDR3 length is 14 residues. CDR3 bases: TGTGCCAGCAGCCCCCAGAGGGGCGGGGATGAGCAGTTCTTC. Translated, it gives CASSPQRGGDEQFF.

This clone was counted once. This chain uses TRBV19 with TRBJ1-2, with 10 bases that match TRBD1. The germline V gene encodes CDR1 LNHDA and CDR2 SQIVND (reference sequence). V trimming: 5 bases; J trimming: 3 bases; junction bases outside the gene matches: 3. There are 14 residues in the CDR3. The CDR3 DNA follows: TGTGCCAGTAGTTCTGGACAGGGGGACTATGGCTACACCTTC. It specifies CASSSGQGDYGYTF.

V and J are TRBV9 and TRBJ2-1, with TRBD2 matching over 12 bases. The J segment lost 9 bases and the V segment lost 0 bases, leaving 4 bases of the junction unmatched. Germline V CDR1 and CDR2: SGDLS, YYNGEE. CDR3 length: 15 residues. The CDR3 sequence: CASSVGLAGAAEQFF. The CDR3 bases are TGTGCCAGCAGCGTAGGACTAGCGGGAGCGGCTGAGCAGTTCTTC.

This rearrangement joins TRBV14 to TRBJ1-2, with D maybe TRBD1 (5 bases). Germline assignment: CDR1 SGHDN and CDR2 FVKESK. The CDR3 is 15 amino acids. Deletions cut 5 bases from V and 5 bases from J, with 18 bases between. In DNA, the CDR3 is TGTGCCAGCAGCTCGCAGGGTCCCATTGGGTATGGCTACACCTTC. Amino acids: CASSSQGPIGYGYTF.

This chain joins TRBV6-1 and TRBJ2-2; 8 nucleotides line up with TRBD2. J was trimmed by 6 bases and V by 3 bases; bases with no gene match: 9. Germline V lookup: CDR1 MNHNS, CDR2 SASEGT. The CDR3 consists of 16 residues. Here the CDR3 reads CASSDSGLAYSGELFF. The CDR3 DNA sequence: TGTGCCAGCAGTGATTCTGGACTAGCCTATTCCGGGGAGCTGTTTTTT.

There are a few counts of this clone. J is TRBJ2-2 and V is TRBV30, with D possibly being TRBD2 (6 bases). V lost 0 bases, J lost 6 bases, and 11 bases lay in between. The CDR3 sequence is 14 residues long. Per germline, CDR1 GTSNPN and CDR2 SVGIG (reference sequence). The DNA of the CDR3 is TGTGCCTGGAGTGTTGGGGGGAAGGCCGGGGAGCTGTTTTTT. It specifies CAWSVGGKAGELFF.